This T cell receptor beta chain emerged from a study of T cell responses to AZD1222 COVID-19 vaccine. Study-wide points: It was only six AZD1222 recipients who were seropositive at baseline. Spike-wide coverage was observed for vaccine-associated CD4 TCRs, with dominant responses at 160-218 and 743-854. Repertoires were obtained only post-peak T cell response. White British ancestry dominated among donors, who included more females, and clonal diversity was possibly underestimated.

Sequencing was performed with immunoSEQ multiplex PCR; in TCRdb, only in-frame clones are kept and a portion is missing. The sample has approximately 140,000 clones; 94% are singletons. From germline, CDR1 is SGHNT and CDR2 YYREEE (reference sequence). The V end lost 2 bases, the J end lost 1 base, and 8 bases lay between the germline ends. This CDR3 has 14 amino acids. Concerning this clone itself: Its antigen is not identified.

This chain uses TRBV5-4 with TRBJ2-3; D call uncertain. The sample in question was peripheral blood, obtained on day 0 of AZD1222 vaccination. This sequence originates from an adult in good health. CDR3 DNA sequence: TGTGCCAGCAGCTTCAGACGAGGCACAGATACGCAGTATTTT. Its protein product is CASSFRRGTDTQYF.